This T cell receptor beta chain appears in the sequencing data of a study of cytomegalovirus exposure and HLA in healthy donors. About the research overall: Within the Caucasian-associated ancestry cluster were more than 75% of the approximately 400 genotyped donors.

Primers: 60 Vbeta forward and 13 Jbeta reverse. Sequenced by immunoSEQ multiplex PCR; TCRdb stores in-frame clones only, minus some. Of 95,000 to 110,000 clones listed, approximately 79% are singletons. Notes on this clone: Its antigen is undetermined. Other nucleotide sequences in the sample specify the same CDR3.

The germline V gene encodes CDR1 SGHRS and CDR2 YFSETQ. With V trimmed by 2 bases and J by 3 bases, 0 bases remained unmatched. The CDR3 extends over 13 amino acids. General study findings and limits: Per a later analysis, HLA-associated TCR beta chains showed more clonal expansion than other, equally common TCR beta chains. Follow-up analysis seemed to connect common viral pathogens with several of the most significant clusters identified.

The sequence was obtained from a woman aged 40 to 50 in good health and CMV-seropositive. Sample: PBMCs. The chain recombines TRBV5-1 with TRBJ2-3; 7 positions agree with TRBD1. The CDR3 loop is CASSLQGTDTQYF. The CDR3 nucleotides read TGCGCCAGCAGCTTACAGGGGACAGATACGCAGTATTTT. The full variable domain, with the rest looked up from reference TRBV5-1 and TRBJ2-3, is KAGVTQTPRYLIKTRGQQVTLSCSPISGHRSVSWYQQTPGQGLQFLFEYFSETQRNKGNFPGRFSGRQFSNSRSEMNVSTLELGDSALYLCASSLQGTDTQYFGPGTRLTVL.